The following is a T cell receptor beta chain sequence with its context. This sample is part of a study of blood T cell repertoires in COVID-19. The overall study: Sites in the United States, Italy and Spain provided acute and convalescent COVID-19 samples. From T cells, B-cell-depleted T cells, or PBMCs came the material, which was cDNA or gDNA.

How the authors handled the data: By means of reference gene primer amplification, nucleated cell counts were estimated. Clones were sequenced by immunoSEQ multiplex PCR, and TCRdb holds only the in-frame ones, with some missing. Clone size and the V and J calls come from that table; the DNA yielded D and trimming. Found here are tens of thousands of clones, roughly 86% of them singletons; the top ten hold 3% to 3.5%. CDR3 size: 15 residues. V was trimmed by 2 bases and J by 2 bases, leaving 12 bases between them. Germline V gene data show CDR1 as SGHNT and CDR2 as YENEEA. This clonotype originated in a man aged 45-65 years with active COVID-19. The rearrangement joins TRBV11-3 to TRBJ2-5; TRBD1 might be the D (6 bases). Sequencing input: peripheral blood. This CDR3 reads CASSLSGHGQETQYF. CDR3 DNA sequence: TGTGCCAGCAGCTTATCGGGACACGGTCAAGAGACCCAGTACTTC.